Below, 6 T cell receptor beta chains from the same sample are listed, as sequenced in a study of CD8+CD57+ T cells in acquired aplastic anemia. Patients included in sequencing had previously demonstrated CD8+CD57+ cell expansion by flow cytometry. For CDR3 and TCR beta VDJ profiling, genomic DNA was the template used. TCRdb re-derived calls from the reads in MiXCR, one entry per CDR3 protein. The sample has about 240,000 distinct CDR3 sequences, approximately 50% seen once. Material for sequencing was sorted CD4+, CD8+, or CD8+CD57+ T cells (not recorded which) from PBMCs. These receptors were obtained from a human donor with aplastic anemia.

This clonotype was recorded many times. The chain joins TRBV29-1 to TRBJ1-2, with D unclear. The ends were cut back, 5 bases at V and 4 bases at J, with 11 bases in the middle. The CDR3 totals 12 residues. Germline lookup yields CDR1 SQVTM and CDR2 ANQGSEA. CDR3 sequence (DNA): TGCAGCGTTCTTACAGTTCCCTATGGCTACACCTTC. Translating gives CSVLTVPYGYTF.

The chain joins TRBV7-9 to TRBJ2-7, with D perhaps TRBD1 (6 bases). Trimming removed 4 bases from V and 3 bases from J, with 25 bases in between. This CDR3 has 18 residues. Germline CDR1 SEHNR, CDR2 FQNEAQ (reference sequence). In nucleotides, the CDR3 is TGTGCCAGCAGCTCTGGGTCGGTGGGACACTTTAATAACTACGAGCAGTACTTC. Translation: CASSSGSVGHFNNYEQYF. The full variable domain, with the rest looked up from reference TRBV7-9 and TRBJ2-7, is DTGVSQNPRHKITKRGQNVTFRCDPISEHNRLYWYRQTLGQGPEFLTYFQNEAQLEKSRLLSDRFSAERPKGSFSTLEIQRTEQGDSAMYLCASSSGSVGHFNNYEQYFGPGTRLTVT.

The chain uses TRBV7-9 and TRBJ2-3; 7 bases are shared with TRBD2. Per germline, CDR1 SEHNR and CDR2 FQNEAQ (reference sequence). This CDR3 has 14 residues. J gave up 8 bases and V 5 bases, and 10 bases lay outside the gene matches. The CDR3: CASSPGGGTGTQYF. For the CDR3, the DNA is TGTGCCAGCAGCCCCGGGGGAGGGACCGGTACGCAGTATTTT. The whole variable domain, filled in from reference TRBV7-9 and TRBJ2-3, reads DTGVSQNPRHKITKRGQNVTFRCDPISEHNRLYWYRQTLGQGPEFLTYFQNEAQLEKSRLLSDRFSAERPKGSFSTLEIQRTEQGDSAMYLCASSPGGGTGTQYFGPGTRLTVL.

This clonotype has a handful of counts. The V call is TRBV27, the J call TRBJ1-5; tentatively, D is TRBD1 (6 bases). Trimming cost V 2 bases and J 1 base, with 12 bases left between them. The CDR3 spans 16 residues. Looked up from germline, CDR1 is MNHEY and CDR2 is SMNVEV (reference sequence). For the CDR3, the DNA is TGTGCCAGCAGTTTACTTGCAGGGGTAAGCAATCAGCCCCAGCATTTT. Encoded protein: CASSLLAGVSNQPQHF.

The rearrangement uses TRBV7-8 and TRBJ2-1, with 11 bases fitting TRBD2. The CDR3 length is 16 residues. CDR1 is SGHVS, CDR2 FQNEAQ, per germline. The V and J ends lost 5 bases and 5 bases, in that order; junction bases with no gene match: 8. In DNA form, the CDR3 reads TGTGCCAGCAGCAGATCTAGCGGGGGGTGGGACAATGAGCAGTTCTTC. Protein sequence: CASSRSSGGWDNEQFF. Filled out from reference TRBV7-8 and TRBJ2-1, the complete variable domain reads GAGVSQSPRYKVAKRGQDVALRCDPISGHVSLFWYQQALGQGPEFLTYFQNEAQLDKSGLPSDRFFAERPEGSVSTLKIQRTQQEDSAVYLCASSRSSGGWDNEQFFGPGTRLTVL.

This clonotype has only a few counts. This could be a read error, since a much larger clone is one nucleotide away. The chain recombines TRBV7-3 with TRBJ2-2; perhaps D is TRBD1 or TRBD2 (5 bases each). This CDR3 has 15 amino acids. Germline loops: CDR1 SGHTA, CDR2 FQGTGA. CDR3 in amino acids: CASSATDRNTGELSF. The CDR3 nucleotides read TGTGCCAGCAGCGCCACTGACAGAAACACCGGGGAGCTGTCTTTT.